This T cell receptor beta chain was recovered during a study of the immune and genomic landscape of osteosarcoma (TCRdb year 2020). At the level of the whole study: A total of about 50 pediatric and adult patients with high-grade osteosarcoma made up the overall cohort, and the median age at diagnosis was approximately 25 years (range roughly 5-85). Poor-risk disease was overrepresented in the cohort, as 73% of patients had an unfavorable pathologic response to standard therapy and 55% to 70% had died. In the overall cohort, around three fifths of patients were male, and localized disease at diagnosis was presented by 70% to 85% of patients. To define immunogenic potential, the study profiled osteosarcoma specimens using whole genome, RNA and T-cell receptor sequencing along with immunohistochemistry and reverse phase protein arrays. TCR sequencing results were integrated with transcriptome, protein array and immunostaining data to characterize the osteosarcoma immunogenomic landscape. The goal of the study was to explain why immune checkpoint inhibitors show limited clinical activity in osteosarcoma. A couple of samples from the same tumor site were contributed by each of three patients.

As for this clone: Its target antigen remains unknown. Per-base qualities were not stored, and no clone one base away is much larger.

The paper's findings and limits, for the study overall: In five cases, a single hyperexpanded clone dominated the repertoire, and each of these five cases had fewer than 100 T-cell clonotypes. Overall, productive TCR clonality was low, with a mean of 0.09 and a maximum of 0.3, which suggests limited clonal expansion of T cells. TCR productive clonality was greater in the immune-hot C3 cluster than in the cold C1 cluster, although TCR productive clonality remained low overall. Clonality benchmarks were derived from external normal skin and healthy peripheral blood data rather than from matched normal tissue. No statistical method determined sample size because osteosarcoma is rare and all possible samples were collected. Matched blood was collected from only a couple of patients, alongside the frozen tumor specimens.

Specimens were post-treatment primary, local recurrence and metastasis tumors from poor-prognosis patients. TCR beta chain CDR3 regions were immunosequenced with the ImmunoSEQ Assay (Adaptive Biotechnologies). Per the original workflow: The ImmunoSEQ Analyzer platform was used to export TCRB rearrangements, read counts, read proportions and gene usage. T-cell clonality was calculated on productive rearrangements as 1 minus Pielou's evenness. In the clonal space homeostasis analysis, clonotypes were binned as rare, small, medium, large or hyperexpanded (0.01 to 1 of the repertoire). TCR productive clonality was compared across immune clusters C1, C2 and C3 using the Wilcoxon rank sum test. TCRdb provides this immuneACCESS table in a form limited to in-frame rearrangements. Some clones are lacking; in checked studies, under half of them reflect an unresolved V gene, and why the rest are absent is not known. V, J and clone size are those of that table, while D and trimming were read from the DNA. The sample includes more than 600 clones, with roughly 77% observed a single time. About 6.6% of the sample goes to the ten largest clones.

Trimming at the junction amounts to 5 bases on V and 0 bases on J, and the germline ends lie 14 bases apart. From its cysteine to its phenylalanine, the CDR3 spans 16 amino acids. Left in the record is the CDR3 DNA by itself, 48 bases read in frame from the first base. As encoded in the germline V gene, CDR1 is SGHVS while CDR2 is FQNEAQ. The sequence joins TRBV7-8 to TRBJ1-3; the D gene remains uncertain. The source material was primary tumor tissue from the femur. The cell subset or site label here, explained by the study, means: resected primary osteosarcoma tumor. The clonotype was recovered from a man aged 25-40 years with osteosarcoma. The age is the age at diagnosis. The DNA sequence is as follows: TGTGCCAGCAGCACGTTCAGGATATACTCTGGAAACACCATATATTTT. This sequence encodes CASSTFRIYSGNTIYF.